Below, 11 T cell receptor beta chains from the same sample are listed, as sequenced in a study of T cells in Graves' hyperthyroidism and ophthalmopathy. The TCR beta CDR3 regions underwent amplification using RNA transcripts as the source. The HTBI primer set was used in a first-round RT-PCR of the TCR CDR3. MiXCR, run by TCRdb on the multiplex PCR reads, gives a single entry per CDR3 protein. This sample has over 650,000 distinct CDR3 sequences, with 16% found just once. Source material: blood. The receptors were sampled from a man between 18 and 29 years old with Graves' hyperthyroidism.

The CDR3 spells CSACDLGGEGGTEAFF. The CDR3 DNA reads as TGCAGCGCTTGTGACTTAGGGGGCGAGGGTGGTACTGAAGCTTTCTTT. V and J are TRBV29-1 and TRBJ1-1; the match to TRBD1 covers 7 bases. This CDR3 is 16 amino acids long. With V trimmed by 7 bases and J by 5 bases, 19 bases remained unmatched. The germline gives CDR1 SQVTM, CDR2 ANQGSEA.

J is TRBJ2-1 and V is TRBV20-1, with 7 nucleotides matching TRBD2. In germline, CDR1 is DFQATT, CDR2 SNEGSKA (reference sequence). CDR3 length equals 15 residues. V trimming: 5 bases; J trimming: 3 bases; junction bases outside the gene matches: 10. The CDR3 spells CSAAAREDVYNEQFF. The DNA for the CDR3 is TGCAGTGCTGCTGCCCGGGAGGACGTCTACAATGAGCAGTTCTTC.

In this sample, this clonotype turned up many times. The chain links TRBV6-6 to TRBJ2-7, with D perhaps matching TRBD1 (7 bases). The CDR3 extends over 14 amino acids. Trimming removed 0 bases at V and 3 bases at J, with 9 bases between. Germline V gene data show CDR1 as MNHNY and CDR2 as SVGAGI (reference sequence). CDR3 sequence (DNA): TGTGCCAGCAGTTACTCGCGGGACAGCTACGAGCAGTACTTC. It codes for CASSYSRDSYEQYF.

V is TRBV2 and J is TRBJ1-6, with D unresolved. V was shortened by 8 bases and J by 0 bases, with 14 bases between the two germline ends. Germline V lookup: CDR1 SNHLY, CDR2 FYNNEI. CDR3 length equals 16 residues. The CDR3 region has the DNA TGTGCCAGCCGTTCCCGGAGGAGCTCCTATAATTCACCCCTCCACTTT. Its translation: CASRSRRSSYNSPLHF.

The rearrangement joins TRBV7-6 to TRBJ2-1, with D perhaps matching TRBD2 (7 bases). Between the trimmed V and J ends, which lost 3 bases and 6 bases, there was a span of 27 bases. The CDR3 is made up of 19 amino acids. The germline CDR1 and CDR2 sequences are SGHVS and FNYEAQ. This CDR3 is CASSFGGGRPGARPNEQFF. The CDR3 coding sequence is TGTGCCAGCAGCTTTGGGGGCGGGAGACCGGGAGCGCGGCCCAATGAGCAGTTCTTC.

This clonotype was counted ten times or more. The chain combines TRBV29-1 with TRBJ2-7, with TRBD2 identical over 7 bases. Germline CDR1 reads SQVTM; CDR2 reads ANQGSEA. The CDR3 has 13 amino acids. V was clipped by 5 bases and J by 2 bases; unmatched bases: 6. The CDR3 loop reads CSVRIAGAYEQYF. DNA of the CDR3: TGCAGCGTTAGGATAGCGGGCGCCTACGAGCAGTACTTC.

This sequence joins TRBV9 and TRBJ1-4; perhaps TRBD1 as D (6 bases). The ends were cut back, 0 bases at V and 8 bases at J, with 11 bases in the middle. Per the germline V gene, CDR1 is SGDLS and CDR2 is YYNGEE. CDR3 length equals 14 residues. The CDR3 DNA reads TGTGCCAGCAGCGTAGAGTCCAGGGGCGAAAAACTGTTTTTT. This gives the protein CASSVESRGEKLFF.

This clonotype occurred many times. The chain employs TRBV18 and TRBJ1-2; D uncertain. The CDR3 totals 15 residues. The V gene's germline CDR1 is KGHSH and CDR2 LQKENI. The ends were cut back, 1 base at V and 5 bases at J, with 14 bases in the middle. The CDR3 nucleotides are TGTGCCAGCTCACCACACGCCCGGCCTTGGTATGGCTACACCTTC. Translation: CASSPHARPWYGYTF.

The gene calls are TRBV7-9 and TRBJ2-4; 7 nucleotides match TRBD1. Looked up from germline, CDR1 is SEHNR and CDR2 is FQNEAQ (reference sequence). V dropped 5 bases and J dropped 2; count of bases not matched to a gene: 3. This CDR3 is built from 14 residues. The CDR3 DNA reads TGTGCCAGCAGCGTACAGGGGACCAAAAACATTCAGTACTTC. This codes for CASSVQGTKNIQYF.

The J gene is TRBJ2-1, the V gene TRBV7-9, with TRBD2 matching 11 bases. The V gene's germline CDR1 is SEHNR and CDR2 FQNEAQ (reference sequence). The length of the CDR3 is 17 residues. V gave up 2 bases and J gave up 7 bases; unmatched junction bases: 10. The CDR3 DNA is TGTGCCAGCAGCTTAAAACATAGCGGGAGGGCAGGGAATGAGCAGTTCTTC. It is translated as CASSLKHSGRAGNEQFF.

This clonotype showed up just a few times. CDR3 coding DNA: TGTGCCAGCAGCACCGACAGGGGCGGGTCACCCCTCCACTTT. It is translated as CASSTDRGGSPLHF. The chain employs TRBV6-1 and TRBJ1-6; the match to TRBD1 covers 8 bases. The CDR3 is 14 residues long. V was clipped by 6 bases and J by 10 bases; unmatched bases: 8. CDR1 MNHNS and CDR2 SASEGT come from the germline V gene.